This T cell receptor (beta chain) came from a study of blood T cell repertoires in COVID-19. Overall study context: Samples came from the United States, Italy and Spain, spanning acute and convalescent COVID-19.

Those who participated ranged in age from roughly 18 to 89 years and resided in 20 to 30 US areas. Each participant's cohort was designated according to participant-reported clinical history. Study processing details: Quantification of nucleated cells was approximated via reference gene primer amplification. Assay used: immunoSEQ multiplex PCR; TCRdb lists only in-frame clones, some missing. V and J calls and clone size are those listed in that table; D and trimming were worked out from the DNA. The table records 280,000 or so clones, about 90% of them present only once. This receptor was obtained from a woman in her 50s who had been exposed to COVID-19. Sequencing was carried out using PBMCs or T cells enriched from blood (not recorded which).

CDR3 protein: CASSRDRFSYEQYF. CDR3 coding DNA: TGTGCCAGCAGCCGGGACAGATTCTCCTACGAGCAGTACTTC. The J gene is TRBJ2-7, the V gene TRBV6-4; TRBD1 aligns across 7 bases. Germline trimming cut 6 bases from V and 0 bases from J; bases unmatched to any gene: 5. CDR1 and CDR2 (germline): MRHNA, SNTAGT. The CDR3 runs to 14 residues.